This T cell receptor (beta chain) is from a study of blood T cell repertoires in COVID-19. Study summary: Some COVID-19 samples were acute and others convalescent; all came from the United States, Italy and Spain. Sources were T cells, B-cell-depleted T cells, or PBMCs; the material itself was cDNA or gDNA.

Trimming pared 8 bases from V and 4 bases from J, leaving 15 bases between. CDR1 is MNHEY, CDR2 SVGAGI, per germline. This CDR3 is built from 15 residues. Patients in Seattle were enrolled during active infection, then followed longitudinally. Authors' analysis steps: Researchers report that nucleated cell counts were estimated from reference gene primer amplification. Using immunoSEQ multiplex PCR, the repertoire was profiled, and TCRdb retains in-frame clones only, with some absent. For V, J and clone size, that table is used; D and trimming come from the DNA. The sample has fewer than 200,000 clones, about four fifths seen once; the top ten hold 2.5% to 3%. This clone came up once.

The origin of this receptor is a woman older than 75 with COVID-19, enrolled during active disease. Sequenced material: peripheral blood. The rearrangement uses TRBV6-5 and TRBJ2-6; no reliable D call. In nucleotides, the CDR3 is TGTGCCAGCGGCGCAACCACTACCGGGGCCAACGTCCTGACTTTC. Translating it yields CASGATTTGANVLTF.